The 27 T cell receptor beta chains listed next were all sequenced from one sample in a study of cytomegalovirus exposure and HLA in healthy donors. The study ran its PCR with 60 Vbeta and 13 Jbeta primers. Sequenced by immunoSEQ multiplex PCR; TCRdb stores in-frame clones only, minus some. The table includes under 130,000 clones, 60% to 85% detected once. Sequencing was done on a sample of PBMCs. Receptors were obtained from a female donor in good health and CMV-seropositive.

The V call is TRBV18, the J call TRBJ2-1, with D tentatively TRBD1 (5 bases). In germline, CDR1 is KGHSH, CDR2 LQKENI. The CDR3 contains 15 residues. V was cut by 2 bases and J by 3 bases, with 11 bases left in between. The CDR3 sequence: CASSPVRVSYNEQFF. The CDR3 region has the DNA TGTGCCAGCTCACCAGTCAGGGTGAGCTACAATGAGCAGTTCTTC.

V gene TRBV27 combines with J gene TRBJ1-6; D may be TRBD1 (6 bases). The CDR3 has 16 amino acids. V shed 4 bases and J shed 4 bases, with 14 bases lying between them. The V gene's germline CDR1 is MNHEY and CDR2 SMNVEV (reference sequence). CDR3 region: CASSSNHGTYNSPLHF. In nucleotides, the CDR3 is TGTGCCAGCAGTTCAAACCACGGGACATATAATTCACCCCTCCACTTT.

As for this clone: The sample carries other DNA sequences with the same CDR3. The J gene is TRBJ2-5, the V gene TRBV13; 8 nucleotides align to TRBD2. The CDR3 sequence is 15 residues long. After removal of 5 bases from V and 4 bases from J, the junction contained 9 bases not matched to a gene. Germline CDR1 and CDR2: PRHDT and FYEKMQ (reference sequence). This chain's CDR3 is CASSHPRGGGETQYF. The CDR3, as DNA: TGTGCCAGCAGCCATCCTCGGGGGGGAGGAGAGACCCAGTACTTC.

The rearrangement joins TRBV5-1 to TRBJ1-6, with 10 bases matching TRBD1. Germline-derived CDR1 and CDR2 are SGHRS and YFSETQ. The CDR3 spans 15 residues. V gave up 1 base and J gave up 10 bases; unmatched junction bases: 5. The CDR3 region is CASSLRDRGQSPLHF. For the CDR3, the DNA is TGCGCCAGCAGCTTGCGGGACAGGGGCCAATCACCCCTCCACTTT.

The chain recombines TRBV20-1 with TRBJ1-2, with unresolved D. This CDR3 has 11 residues. V was clipped by 6 bases and J by 8 bases, with 13 bases between them. Germline values: CDR1 DFQATT, CDR2 SNEGSKA (reference sequence). CDR3 loop: CSANPLLGYTF. As DNA, the CDR3 is TGCAGTGCCAACCCCCTACTGGGCTACACCTTC.

This clone was seen more than once but under ten times. The V and J genes are TRBV5-1 and TRBJ2-7, with D possibly TRBD2 on 6 matching bases. There are 14 residues in the CDR3. Germline CDR1 reads SGHRS; CDR2 reads YFSETQ. V lost 6 bases to trimming and J lost 0 bases, with 13 bases between them. The CDR3 protein is CASKLEGLSYEQYF. For the CDR3, the DNA is TGCGCCAGCAAATTAGAGGGACTCTCCTACGAGCAGTACTTC. The whole variable domain, remainder taken from reference TRBV5-1 and TRBJ2-7, is KAGVTQTPRYLIKTRGQQVTLSCSPISGHRSVSWYQQTPGQGLQFLFEYFSETQRNKGNFPGRFSGRQFSNSRSEMNVSTLELGDSALYLCASKLEGLSYEQYFGPGTRLTVT.

This clone has only a few counts. J is TRBJ2-1 and V is TRBV29-1, with TRBD2 matching 9 bases. The V and J ends lost 4 bases and 7 bases, in that order; junction bases with no gene match: 8. The CDR3 covers 14 residues. Germline assignment: CDR1 SQVTM and CDR2 ANQGSEA. As DNA, the CDR3 is TGCAGCGTTGCGACTAGCGGAACTCGGAATGAGCAGTTCTTC. Translated, it gives CSVATSGTRNEQFF.

This clone was observed a single time. The chain recombines TRBV27 with TRBJ2-7, with D tentatively TRBD1 (5 bases). Trimming cost V 5 bases and J 2 bases, with 13 bases left between them. The CDR3 spans 14 residues. Germline V gene data show CDR1 as MNHEY and CDR2 as SMNVEV (reference sequence). CDR3 protein: CASSPARTTYEQYF. The CDR3 coding sequence is TGTGCCAGCAGTCCGGCTCGGACAACCTACGAGCAGTACTTC.

Written as DNA, the CDR3 is TGTGCCAGCAGCCTAAAACAGGGGAACGTTTACAATGAGCAGTTCTTC. Its protein product is CASSLKQGNVYNEQFF. The chain has TRBV7-9 and TRBJ2-1, with 7 bases aligning to TRBD1. V was pared by 5 bases and J by 4 bases, with 11 bases of the junction left unmatched. Germline assignment: CDR1 SEHNR and CDR2 FQNEAQ (reference sequence). CDR3 length: 16 residues.

The chain uses TRBV11-1 and TRBJ2-7, with D maybe TRBD1 (6 bases). The V gene's germline CDR1 is SGHAT and CDR2 FQDESV (reference sequence). This CDR3 comprises 13 residues. With 1 base removed from V and 7 bases from J, the gap between germline ends came to 11 bases. CDR3 bases: TGTGCCAGCAGCTTAGTGAACAGGGCAGAGCAGTACTTC. It codes for CASSLVNRAEQYF.

This clone appeared a few times. The CDR3 reads CASSLRLAGGGRTGELFF. CDR3 DNA sequence: TGTGCCAGCAGCTTAAGGCTAGCGGGCGGGGGGAGGACCGGGGAGCTGTTTTTT. The V and J genes are TRBV7-3 and TRBJ2-2; 8 nucleotides align to TRBD2. The CDR3 is made up of 18 amino acids. After removal of 1 base from V and 5 bases from J, the junction contained 12 bases not matched to a gene. Germline V gene data show CDR1 as SGHTA and CDR2 as FQGTGA.

The DNA of the CDR3 is TGTGCCAGCAGTTTGTGGGACAGCTACGAGCAGTACTTC. This encodes CASSLWDSYEQYF. This chain connects TRBV27 to TRBJ2-7; TRBD1 agrees at 7 bases. The germline gives CDR1 MNHEY, CDR2 SMNVEV (reference sequence). Trimming took 3 bases from V and 3 from J; bases not matched to a gene: 2. The CDR3 has 13 amino acids.

The gene calls are TRBV5-4 and TRBJ2-1; TRBD1 agrees at 11 bases. The length of the CDR3 is 15 residues. Germline CDR1 SGHNT, CDR2 YYREEE (reference sequence). Germline trimming cut 4 bases from V and 9 bases from J; bases unmatched to any gene: 9. The CDR3 nucleotides are TGTGCCAGCAGCGAAGTGGGGACAGGGGGAGGTGAGCAGTTCTTC. Protein: CASSEVGTGGGEQFF.

The chain joins TRBV7-8 to TRBJ1-1; TRBD1 agrees at 11 bases. The CDR3 is 19 amino acids. J gave up 4 bases and V 1 base, and 14 bases lay outside the gene matches. Looked up from germline, CDR1 is SGHVS and CDR2 is FQNEAQ. The CDR3 loop is CASSLERMDRGRWGTEAFF. The CDR3 nucleotides are TGTGCCAGCAGCTTAGAACGTATGGACAGGGGGCGATGGGGCACTGAAGCTTTCTTT.

The chain recombines TRBV2 with TRBJ2-1; 11 nucleotides agree with TRBD2. The V and J ends lost 5 bases and 4 bases, in that order; junction bases with no gene match: 1. Germline-derived CDR1 and CDR2 are SNHLY and FYNNEI. The CDR3 totals 14 residues. The CDR3 coding sequence is TGTGCCAGCAGTACTAGCGGGGGTTACAATGAGCAGTTCTTC. Residues: CASSTSGGYNEQFF.

The chain couples TRBV30 to TRBJ1-1; D unresolved. V was trimmed by 0 bases and J by 3 bases, leaving 11 bases between them. Germline lookup yields CDR1 GTSNPN and CDR2 SVGIG (reference sequence). CDR3 length: 14 residues. CDR3 sequence (DNA): TGTGCCTGGAGTGTAATGGTGAGGGACACTGAAGCTTTCTTT. It yields the protein CAWSVMVRDTEAFF.

This clone was counted between two and nine times. The gene calls are TRBV7-2 and TRBJ1-6, with 9 bases lining up with TRBD1. The CDR3 loop spans 13 amino acids. V lost 4 bases to trimming and J lost 10 bases; unmatched junction nucleotides: 2. Germline CDR1 SGHTA, CDR2 FQGNSA. CDR3 sequence: CASSSDRGSPLHF. CDR3 DNA sequence: TGTGCCAGCAGCTCGGACAGGGGCTCACCCCTCCACTTT.

The chain recombines TRBV30 with TRBJ1-1, with 7 bases identical to TRBD1. Germline V gene lookup returns CDR1 GTSNPN and CDR2 SVGIG (reference sequence). J was trimmed by 1 base and V by 2 bases; bases with no gene match: 1. The CDR3 totals 13 residues. The CDR3 nucleotides read TGTGCCTGGAGTAGGGGGCGGAACACTGAAGCTTTCTTT. As protein: CAWSRGRNTEAFF.

This sequence joins TRBV28 and TRBJ1-3; D is undetermined. CDR3 length: 12 residues. The germline V and J ends were trimmed by 8 bases and 4 bases, with 9 bases remaining between them. Germline CDR1 reads MDHEN; CDR2 reads SYDVKM. CDR3 amino acids: CASYAGGNTIYF. The DNA for the CDR3 is TGTGCCAGCTATGCGGGGGGAAACACCATATATTTT. The full variable domain, with the rest looked up from reference TRBV28 and TRBJ1-3, is DVKVTQSSRYLVKRTGEKVFLECVQDMDHENMFWYRQDPGLGLRLIYFSYDVKMKEKGDIPEGYSVSREKKERFSLILESASTNQTSMYLCASYAGGNTIYFGEGSWLTVV.

V is TRBV5-8 and J is TRBJ1-4; 7 bases map to TRBD1. This CDR3 spans 15 amino acids. Germline V gives CDR1 SGHTS, CDR2 YDEGEE. V gave up 3 bases and J gave up 4 bases; unmatched junction bases: 6. CDR3 protein: CASSSTGWDNEKLFF. CDR3 bases: TGTGCCAGCAGCTCGACAGGGTGGGATAATGAAAAACTGTTTTTT.

The rearrangement joins TRBV5-1 to TRBJ2-6; no reliable D call. V was cut by 5 bases and J by 0 bases, with 6 bases left in between. The CDR3 is 14 amino acids. Per the germline V gene, CDR1 is SGHRS and CDR2 is YFSETQ. In nucleotides, the CDR3 is TGCGCCAGCAGGCCAGGCTCTGGGGCCAACGTCCTGACTTTC. Encoded protein: CASRPGSGANVLTF. Filled out from reference TRBV5-1 and TRBJ2-6, the complete variable domain reads KAGVTQTPRYLIKTRGQQVTLSCSPISGHRSVSWYQQTPGQGLQFLFEYFSETQRNKGNFPGRFSGRQFSNSRSEMNVSTLELGDSALYLCASRPGSGANVLTFGAGSRLTVL.

CDR3 residues: CASSLQGAVGAFF. The CDR3, as DNA: TGTGCCAGCAGCTTACAGGGGGCAGTTGGAGCTTTCTTT. This chain joins TRBV5-4 and TRBJ1-1, with 9 positions matching TRBD1. The V and J ends lost 2 bases and 10 bases, in that order; junction bases with no gene match: 6. Germline V lookup: CDR1 SGHNT, CDR2 YYREEE (reference sequence). This CDR3 comprises 13 residues.

This clone occurred a few times. The chain has TRBV19 and TRBJ1-6; TRBD1 might be the D (5 bases). V was trimmed by 5 bases and J by 7 bases, leaving 9 bases between them. The CDR3 runs 13 residues. CDR1 and CDR2 (germline): LNHDA, SQIVND (reference sequence). The CDR3 spells CASSSRTNSPLHF. CDR3 DNA: TGTGCCAGTAGTTCCCGGACAAATTCACCCCTCCACTTT.

The gene calls are TRBV5-1 and TRBJ1-1, with TRBD1 matching over 7 bases. There are 15 residues in the CDR3. Trimming removed 4 bases from V and 3 bases from J; junction bases left unmatched: 9. From germline, CDR1 is SGHRS and CDR2 YFSETQ. CDR3 DNA sequence: TGCGCCAGCAGCCGAGACAGGGTGGGGGACACTGAAGCTTTCTTT. It is translated as CASSRDRVGDTEAFF.

The chain combines TRBV9 with TRBJ1-3; the D gene is possibly TRBD1 (6 bases). With 3 bases removed from V and 4 bases from J, the gap between germline ends came to 14 bases. Germline-derived CDR1 and CDR2 are SGDLS and YYNGEE. The length of the CDR3 is 15 residues. The CDR3, as DNA: TGTGCCAGCAGCGACGGGACACTTACGGGAAACACCATATATTTT. It yields the protein CASSDGTLTGNTIYF. Using reference TRBV9 and TRBJ1-3 for the parts outside the CDR3, the full variable domain is DSGVTQTPKHLITATGQRVTLRCSPRSGDLSVYWYQQSLDQGLQFLIQYYNGEERAKGNILERFSAQQFPDLHSELNLSSLELGDSALYFCASSDGTLTGNTIYFGEGSWLTVV.

V usage is TRBV4-1 and J usage is TRBJ1-4; TRBD1 might be the D (5 bases). The CDR3 spans 19 residues. CDR1 is MGHRA, CDR2 YSYEKL, per germline. V dropped 3 bases and J dropped 7 bases, with 27 bases sitting between them. The CDR3 region is CASSHPVPTRGRLGEKLFF. In nucleotides, the CDR3 is TGCGCCAGCAGCCACCCGGTCCCGACGCGGGGACGGCTCGGTGAAAAACTGTTTTTT.

The chain recombines TRBV28 with TRBJ2-7, with D possibly matching TRBD1 (6 bases). V was clipped by 3 bases and J by 3 bases, with 12 bases between them. The CDR3 has 14 residues. Germline V CDR1 and CDR2: MDHEN, SYDVKM. In nucleotides, the CDR3 is TGTGCCAGCAGTTTTCAGGGGTCAAGCTACGAGCAGTACTTC. This translates into CASSFQGSSYEQYF. Looking up the rest from reference TRBV28 and TRBJ2-7 gives the full variable domain: DVKVTQSSRYLVKRTGEKVFLECVQDMDHENMFWYRQDPGLGLRLIYFSYDVKMKEKGDIPEGYSVSREKKERFSLILESASTNQTSMYLCASSFQGSSYEQYFGPGTRLTVT.